These 31 T cell receptor beta chains came from one sample sequenced in a study of identical twins. MiXCR, applied by TCRdb to the 5' RACE reads, yields one record per CDR3 protein. The sample records 570,000 or so distinct CDR3 sequences, nearly 10% being singletons. A further study also used this sample, focusing on yellow fever vaccine responses in identical twins.

Sample: PBMCs. The receptor source for this set is a woman between 18 and 30 years old in good health.

The table lists this clonotype with a few counts. J is TRBJ2-6 and V is TRBV25-1; D remains unclear. CDR3 length: 17 amino acids. The V end lost 3 bases, the J end lost 0 bases, and 12 bases lay between the germline ends. Per the germline V gene, CDR1 is MGHDK and CDR2 is SYGVNS. CDR3 residues: CASSDLKRISGANVLTF. For the CDR3, the DNA is TGTGCCAGCAGTGACCTGAAACGGATCTCTGGGGCCAACGTCCTGACTTTC.

Worth noting for this clonotype: Just one base apart from a much larger clone, this may be a read error. The chain employs TRBV29-1 and TRBJ2-3; weak D call: TRBD2 (7 bases). V lost 6 bases, J lost 3 bases, and 16 bases lay in between. Germline CDR1 reads SQVTM; CDR2 reads ANQGSEA. The CDR3 runs to 14 residues. This CDR3 reads CSVGRAGVTDTQYF. CDR3 nucleotides: TGCAGCGTGGGGAGGGCAGGGGTGACAGATACGCAGTATTTT.

The chain joins TRBV20-1 to TRBJ2-1; tentative D call: TRBD1 (5 bases). Trimming stripped 1 base from V and 7 bases from J, with 17 bases between. CDR3 length: 15 residues. Germline assignment: CDR1 DFQATT and CDR2 SNEGSKA (reference sequence). Here the CDR3 reads CSARGVAQAGNEQFF. The CDR3 region has the DNA TGCAGTGCTAGAGGAGTAGCACAGGCTGGGAATGAGCAGTTCTTC.

The V and J genes are TRBV12-2 and TRBJ2-7; the D call TRBD1 from the table was never checked on the DNA. TRBV12-2 is flagged as a pseudogene. The CDR3 is 12 amino acids. The CDR3 loop is CASPPPVGEQYF. CDR3 nucleotide sequence: TGTGCAAGTCCCCCCCCAGTCGGCGAGCAGTACTTC.

V gene TRBV5-6 combines with J gene TRBJ1-5; D remains ambiguous. Trimming took off 2 bases at V and 2 bases at J, with 17 bases between the two ends. CDR1 and CDR2 from the germline V gene are SGHDT and YYEEEE. CDR3 length: 17 amino acids. CDR3 in DNA: TGTGCCAGCAGCTTTCTAACTTCCCTGGATGGCAATCAGCCCCAGCATTTT. Protein: CASSFLTSLDGNQPQHF.

This clonotype was counted only a few times. The V gene is TRBV9, the J gene TRBJ2-2; D tentatively reads TRBD1 or TRBD2 (5 bases each). The germline gives CDR1 SGDLS, CDR2 YYNGEE. This CDR3 is built from 18 residues. V was shortened by 0 bases and J by 2 bases, with 17 bases between the two germline ends. CDR3 coding DNA: TGTGCCAGCAGCGTAGTCACAGTGGGGGTCGTAAACACCGGGGAGCTGTTTTTT. This translates into CASSVVTVGVVNTGELFF. The full variable domain, completed using reference TRBV9 and TRBJ2-2, is DSGVTQTPKHLITATGQRVTLRCSPRSGDLSVYWYQQSLDQGLQFLIQYYNGEERAKGNILERFSAQQFPDLHSELNLSSLELGDSALYFCASSVVTVGVVNTGELFFGEGSRLTVL.

The table lists this clonotype with many counts. CDR3 DNA: TGCAGTGCTAGAGATGGGGGGAGCTCCTATAATTCACCCCTCCACTTT. It is translated as CSARDGGSSYNSPLHF. The genes are TRBV20-1 and TRBJ1-6; D possibly corresponds to TRBD1 (5 bases). Trimming took off 0 bases at V and 0 bases at J, with 9 bases between the two ends. Germline values: CDR1 DFQATT, CDR2 SNEGSKA (reference sequence). The CDR3 has 16 residues.

This clonotype appeared a single time. The chain combines TRBV9 with TRBJ2-7; D may match TRBD1 or TRBD2 (5 bases each). Germline V lookup: CDR1 SGDLS, CDR2 YYNGEE. V lost 0 bases and J lost 0, with 10 bases in between. The CDR3 has 15 amino acids. For the CDR3, the DNA is TGTGCCAGCAGCGTAGATGCAGGGACCTCCTACGAGCAGTACTTC. Amino acid sequence: CASSVDAGTSYEQYF. The variable domain in full, with the rest retrieved from reference TRBV9 and TRBJ2-7, is DSGVTQTPKHLITATGQRVTLRCSPRSGDLSVYWYQQSLDQGLQFLIQYYNGEERAKGNILERFSAQQFPDLHSELNLSSLELGDSALYFCASSVDAGTSYEQYFGPGTRLTVT.

This sequence joins TRBV7-8 and TRBJ2-1; D gene ambiguous. This CDR3 is 15 amino acids long. CDR1 is SGHVS, CDR2 FQNEAQ, per germline. Trimming removed 5 bases at V and 5 bases at J, with 16 bases between. CDR3 in DNA: TGTGCCAGCAGCCCCCAAGTATTTGAAAACAATGAGCAGTTCTTC. Translated, it gives CASSPQVFENNEQFF. Based on the CDR3 plus reference TRBV7-8 and TRBJ2-1, the full variable domain is GAGVSQSPRYKVAKRGQDVALRCDPISGHVSLFWYQQALGQGPEFLTYFQNEAQLDKSGLPSDRFFAERPEGSVSTLKIQRTQQEDSAVYLCASSPQVFENNEQFFGPGTRLTVL.

This clonotype has at least ten counts. V and J are TRBV27 and TRBJ2-5, with a weak D call TRBD2 (6 bases). The CDR3 spans 14 residues. Germline V gives CDR1 MNHEY, CDR2 SMNVEV (reference sequence). V gave up 6 bases and J gave up 4 bases, with 15 bases separating them. The CDR3 region is CASSDPPGGETQYF. CDR3 DNA sequence: TGTGCCAGCAGCGACCCCCCCGGGGGAGAGACCCAGTACTTC.

Ten or more counts support this clonotype. V usage is TRBV10-3 and J usage is TRBJ1-1; the match to TRBD1 covers 9 bases. CDR1 ENHRY and CDR2 SYGVKD come from the germline V gene. The J segment lost 1 base and the V segment lost 4 bases, leaving 7 bases of the junction unmatched. This CDR3 contains 16 residues. The CDR3 region is CAISGTGAGKNTEAFF. Here the CDR3 DNA reads TGTGCCATCAGTGGGACAGGGGCTGGGAAGAACACTGAAGCTTTCTTT.

The V and J genes are TRBV6-1 and TRBJ1-6, with 7 bases lining up with TRBD1. The CDR3 loop spans 16 amino acids. Losses at the gene ends were 4 bases for V and 7 bases for J; bases not matched to a gene: 10. Looked up from germline, CDR1 is MNHNS and CDR2 is SASEGT. This CDR3 is CASSGSDRTGNSPLHF. In nucleotides, the CDR3 is TGTGCCAGCAGTGGGTCCGATAGGACAGGCAATTCACCCCTCCACTTT.

DNA for the CDR3: TGTGCCAGCAGCCGAATGACAGGGCTGGTCGGGGAGCTGTTTTTT. Its translation is CASSRMTGLVGELFF. The J gene is TRBJ2-2, the V gene TRBV11-2, with 7 bases lining up with TRBD1. Trimming took 5 bases from V and 7 from J; bases not matched to a gene: 10. CDR3 size: 15 residues. Per germline, CDR1 SGHAT and CDR2 FQNNGV. Looking up the rest from reference TRBV11-2 and TRBJ2-2 gives the full variable domain: EAGVAQSPRYKIIEKRQSVAFWCNPISGHATLYWYQQILGQGPKLLIQFQNNGVVDDSQLPKDRFSAERLKGVDSTLKIQPAKLEDSAVYLCASSRMTGLVGELFFGEGSRLTVL.

The J gene is TRBJ2-5, the V gene TRBV29-1; no definite D call. The CDR3 contains 12 residues. Germline V gene data show CDR1 as SQVTM and CDR2 as ANQGSEA. Between the trimmed V and J ends, which lost 3 bases and 2 bases, there was a span of 7 bases. The CDR3: CSVEGRQETQYF. CDR3 bases: TGCAGCGTTGAGGGTCGGCAAGAGACCCAGTACTTC.

V is TRBV10-3 and J is TRBJ2-1; D is possibly TRBD1 (5 bases). The CDR3 extends over 12 amino acids. The V and J ends lost 0 bases and 12 bases respectively, with 9 bases between them. Germline CDR1 and CDR2: ENHRY and SYGVKD. The CDR3 loop is CAISESGLVQFF. The CDR3, as DNA: TGTGCCATCAGTGAGTCGGGGCTAGTGCAGTTCTTC.

At least ten counts were recorded for this clonotype. The V and J genes are TRBV12-3 or TRBV12-4 and TRBJ2-2; D may be TRBD1 (6 bases). The CDR3 runs to 17 residues. V was clipped by 6 bases and J by 2 bases, with 19 bases between them. CDR3 in DNA: TGTGCCAGCAGCTCCCCCCGTGGACAGTCCAACACCGGGGAGCTGTTTTTT. Translation gives CASSSPRGQSNTGELFF.

This clonotype was detected a few times. V and J are TRBV7-6 and TRBJ2-3; 8 nucleotides agree with TRBD2. Trimming removed 1 base from V and 5 bases from J; junction bases left unmatched: 8. This CDR3 contains 16 residues. Germline V CDR1 and CDR2: SGHVS, FNYEAQ. The CDR3 bases are TGTGCCAGCAGCTTAGGGGTCGGGGGGGCGGAAGATACGCAGTATTTT. Translated, it gives CASSLGVGGAEDTQYF. The variable domain in full, with the rest retrieved from reference TRBV7-6 and TRBJ2-3, is GAGVSQSPRYKVTKRGQDVALRCDPISGHVSLYWYRQALGQGPEFLTYFNYEAQQDKSGLPNDRFSAERPEGSISTLTIQRTEQRDSAMYRCASSLGVGGAEDTQYFGPGTRLTVL.

The sample holds many counts of this clonotype. The gene calls are TRBV4-3 and TRBJ2-7, with 9 nucleotides matching TRBD2. V shed 1 base, J shed 1 base, and the junction held 8 bases outside the gene matches. Germline CDR1 is LGHNA and CDR2 is YSLEER. This CDR3 comprises 17 residues. DNA for the CDR3: TGCGCCAGCAGCCAAGCCGGTAGCGGGAGTAAGTCCTACGAGCAGTACTTC. Encoded protein: CASSQAGSGSKSYEQYF.

The J gene is TRBJ2-7, the V gene TRBV7-8; the D is unclear. The V end lost 1 base, the J end lost 4 bases, and 11 bases lay between the germline ends. Germline V gene data show CDR1 as SGHVS and CDR2 as FQNEAQ. The length of the CDR3 is 14 residues. The CDR3 nucleotides are TGTGCCAGCAGCTTAGAGTCTTTCGGGTACGAGCAGTACTTC. Translated, it gives CASSLESFGYEQYF. Based on the CDR3 plus reference TRBV7-8 and TRBJ2-7, the full variable domain is GAGVSQSPRYKVAKRGQDVALRCDPISGHVSLFWYQQALGQGPEFLTYFQNEAQLDKSGLPSDRFFAERPEGSVSTLKIQRTQQEDSAVYLCASSLESFGYEQYFGPGTRLTVT.

CDR3 sequence reads: CASSQDQPFPDTQYF. DNA of the CDR3: TGCGCCAGCAGCCAAGATCAACCGTTCCCAGATACGCAGTATTTT. V and J are TRBV4-3 and TRBJ2-3, with D uncertain. The CDR3 runs to 15 residues. V was pared by 0 bases and J by 4 bases, with 11 bases between. From germline, CDR1 is LGHNA and CDR2 YSLEER.

This clonotype showed up just a few times. The CDR3 region is CASSRRGLAEGSYNEQFF. The CDR3 nucleotides are TGTGCCAGCAGTCGACGGGGATTGGCGGAAGGGTCCTACAATGAGCAGTTCTTC. The chain joins TRBV6-1 to TRBJ2-1; D perhaps matches TRBD2 (5 bases). Germline CDR1 and CDR2: MNHNS and SASEGT. This CDR3 spans 18 amino acids. With 5 bases removed from V and 1 base from J, the gap between germline ends came to 21 bases.

The chain has TRBV12-3 or TRBV12-4 and TRBJ2-1; 10 bases agree with TRBD1. The CDR3 is made up of 15 amino acids. The junction had 6 bases not matched to a gene; V was cut back by 6 bases and J by 4 bases. CDR3 sequence (DNA): TGTGCCAGCAGATTGGACAGGGGGGATTACAATGAGCAGTTCTTC. Amino acid sequence: CASRLDRGDYNEQFF.

V and J are TRBV29-1 and TRBJ2-5; maybe TRBD1 (5 bases). Germline V gene lookup returns CDR1 SQVTM and CDR2 ANQGSEA. This CDR3 spans 13 amino acids. V was shortened by 4 bases and J by 0 bases, with 9 bases between the two germline ends. The CDR3 loop reads CSVAQVYQETQYF. The CDR3 DNA sequence: TGCAGCGTTGCACAGGTTTACCAAGAGACCCAGTACTTC.

The V gene is TRBV7-2, the J gene TRBJ2-7; 7 bases fit TRBD1. J gave up 2 bases and V 1 base, and 5 bases lay outside the gene matches. This CDR3 comprises 15 residues. In germline, CDR1 is SGHTA, CDR2 FQGNSA. The CDR3 nucleotides are TGTGCCAGCAGCTTAGACCTGGACAGGACCTACGAGCAGTACTTC. It encodes CASSLDLDRTYEQYF.

This clonotype has more than one count but fewer than ten. The CDR3 loop is CASSQGRGGIGLYEQYF. DNA of the CDR3: TGCGCCAGCAGCCAGGGCCGGGGAGGGATAGGCCTTTACGAGCAGTACTTC. This chain links TRBV4-3 with TRBJ2-7, with 7 positions matching TRBD2. Germline V gives CDR1 LGHNA, CDR2 YSLEER. Germline trimming cut 3 bases from V and 4 bases from J; bases unmatched to any gene: 15. CDR3 length: 17 amino acids.

This clonotype was seen only a few times. This chain uses TRBV10-3 with TRBJ2-5; 7 nucleotides agree with TRBD1. V trimming: 3 bases; J trimming: 4 bases; junction bases outside the gene matches: 5. Germline CDR1 is ENHRY and CDR2 is SYGVKD. The CDR3 length is 14 residues. This CDR3 is CAISERDSGETQYF. The CDR3 DNA reads as TGTGCCATCAGTGAACGGGACAGTGGAGAGACCCAGTACTTC.

This clonotype showed up many times. The chain has TRBV4-2 and TRBJ2-3; the D gene is possibly TRBD1 (6 bases). The length of the CDR3 is 14 residues. Germline-derived CDR1 and CDR2 are LGHNA and YNFKEQ. V was clipped by 4 bases and J by 3 bases, with 11 bases between them. CDR3 sequence (DNA): TGTGCCAGCAGCCCACAGGGTGGAACAGATACGCAGTATTTT. It is translated as CASSPQGGTDTQYF.

This clonotype was detected only once. The rearrangement links TRBV28 to TRBJ2-3; D gene unclear. CDR3 length: 13 amino acids. V was pared by 6 bases and J by 6 bases, with 13 bases between. The germline gives CDR1 MDHEN, CDR2 SYDVKM. Here the CDR3 reads CASRPLSSDTQYF. The CDR3 nucleotides read TGTGCCAGCAGACCCCTGTCGTCTGATACGCAGTATTTT.

This clonotype was seen repeatedly, ten times or more. The V call is TRBV3-1, the J call TRBJ2-7; the D gene could be TRBD1 or TRBD2 (6 bases each). V lost 4 bases to trimming and J lost 8 bases, with 21 bases between them. Germline V gene data show CDR1 as LGHDT and CDR2 as YNNKEL (reference sequence). The CDR3 is made up of 15 amino acids. This CDR3 is CASSPPGALAGKQYF. Written as DNA, the CDR3 is TGTGCCAGCAGCCCCCCGGGGGCGCTGGCGGGAAAGCAGTACTTC.

This clonotype has only a few counts. V is TRBV6-2 or TRBV6-3 and J is TRBJ2-1; 7 bases align to TRBD2. The CDR3 has 15 residues. The J segment lost 9 bases and the V segment lost 6 bases, leaving 14 bases of the junction unmatched. Germline CDR1 reads MNHEY; CDR2 reads SVGEGT. This CDR3 reads CASSQPLGGPSEQFF. The CDR3 nucleotides are TGTGCCAGCAGCCAGCCGTTGGGAGGGCCAAGTGAGCAGTTCTTC.

This clonotype has at least ten counts. This chain uses TRBV12-3 or TRBV12-4 with TRBJ1-4; 7 positions agree with TRBD1. The trim removed 4 bases at V and 6 bases at J, leaving 5 bases unmatched. This CDR3 spans 14 amino acids. The DNA of the CDR3 is TGTGCCAGCAGTTACGACAGGGCCGATGAAAAACTGTTTTTT. Its protein product is CASSYDRADEKLFF.